Following are 29 T cell receptor beta chains from one sample sequenced in a study of human T cells and chemical hapten exposure. Via MiXCR, TCRdb re-called the RACE reads, giving one row per CDR3 protein. The sample holds more than 95,000 distinct CDR3 sequences, around 10% seen once. Indicated time point: patch test 1, 2 weeks after DPC sensitization. As to treatment: therapeutic diphenylcyclopropenone sensitization with weekly scalp DPC. The sample consisted of whole blood, taken in connection with sensitization to the hapten diphenylcyclopropenone (DPC). The receptor source for this set is a woman between 45 and 65 years old with alopecia areata. Some clones in this sample may be carry-over from other donors' samples.

This clonotype was seen ten or more times. The chain recombines TRBV29-1 with TRBJ2-1; 7 nucleotides match TRBD2. The CDR3 has 15 residues. Germline V gene data show CDR1 as SQVTM and CDR2 as ANQGSEA. V lost 7 bases and J lost 2; bases outside the gene matches: 11. CDR3 nucleotide sequence: TGCAGCGGGAGAGCGCGCGGGAGTGCCTACAATGAGCAGTTCTTC. Translation gives CSGRARGSAYNEQFF.

The chain employs TRBV24-1 and TRBJ2-2; 7 nucleotides match TRBD1. V lost 1 base, J lost 0 bases, and 1 base stayed unmatched. The germline V gene has CDR1 KGHDR and CDR2 SFDVKD. The CDR3 extends over 16 amino acids. CDR3 sequence reads: CATSDFDRANTGELFF. CDR3 sequence (DNA): TGTGCCACCAGTGATTTTGACAGGGCGAACACCGGGGAGCTGTTTTTT.

This clonotype was found many times. This chain connects TRBV7-2 to TRBJ1-2; D not certain. Trimming took off 3 bases at V and 2 bases at J, with 7 bases between the two ends. Germline V lookup: CDR1 SGHTA, CDR2 FQGNSA. CDR3 length: 13 residues. The CDR3 protein is CASSFAPNYGYTF. CDR3 nucleotide sequence: TGTGCCAGCAGCTTCGCGCCGAACTATGGCTACACCTTC.

This chain connects TRBV18 to TRBJ1-1, with 9 nucleotides matching TRBD1. In germline, CDR1 is KGHSH, CDR2 LQKENI. The ends lost 4 bases at V and 7 bases at J; junction bases unmatched: 10. The CDR3 runs to 15 residues. As DNA, the CDR3 is TGTGCCAGCTCACAGTACCCGGGACAGGGAGATGAAGCTTTCTTT. Translated, it gives CASSQYPGQGDEAFF.

The sample holds many counts of this clonotype. The chain joins TRBV20-1 to TRBJ2-7; 8 bases match TRBD2. The V segment lost 3 bases and the J segment 0 bases; nucleotides outside the gene matches: 4. The CDR3 covers 14 residues. Germline V gives CDR1 DFQATT, CDR2 SNEGSKA (reference sequence). The CDR3 sequence: CSARRRGDSYEQYF. Here the CDR3 DNA reads TGCAGTGCTAGGCGGCGGGGGGACTCCTACGAGCAGTACTTC.

The CDR3 sequence is CASSYVGDSILLYQPQHF. As DNA, the CDR3 is TGTGCCAGCAGTTACGTCGGGGACTCCATACTTTTGTATCAGCCCCAGCATTTT. The V gene is TRBV6-2 or TRBV6-3, the J gene TRBJ1-5; perhaps TRBD1 as D (5 bases). The CDR3 length is 18 residues. The V end was cut by 2 bases, the J end by 5 bases, with 22 bases between. The germline gives CDR1 MNHEY, CDR2 SVGEGT.

V is TRBV2 and J is TRBJ2-6; D gene ambiguous. The V gene's germline CDR1 is SNHLY and CDR2 FYNNEI. V lost 3 bases to trimming and J lost 0 bases, with 15 bases between them. The CDR3 totals 18 residues. CDR3 nucleotide sequence: TGTGCCAGCAGTGAGTCGGGCAGAAGATTCTCTGGGGCCAACGTCCTGACTTTC. Its translation is CASSESGRRFSGANVLTF.

This clonotype occurred a few times. The chain has TRBV5-1 and TRBJ2-3; D perhaps matches TRBD2 (5 bases). Germline V gene lookup returns CDR1 SGHRS and CDR2 YFSETQ. V lost 0 bases to trimming and J lost 5 bases, with 10 bases between them. The CDR3 length is 14 residues. The CDR3 DNA reads TGCGCCAGCAGCTTGGGAGGGTCAGAAGATACGCAGTATTTT. It yields the protein CASSLGGSEDTQYF.

This chain connects TRBV7-8 to TRBJ1-4; TRBD1 is a possible D gene (6 bases). There are 14 residues in the CDR3. Looked up from germline, CDR1 is SGHVS and CDR2 is FQNEAQ. Deletions cut 1 base from V and 4 bases from J, with 7 bases between. CDR3 in DNA: TGTGCCAGCAGCTTAGGGGGGCTTAATGAAAAACTGTTTTTT. Protein sequence: CASSLGGLNEKLFF.

The table lists this clonotype with a few counts. The rearrangement joins TRBV11-3 to TRBJ2-3; no firm D call. Looked up from germline, CDR1 is SGHNT and CDR2 is YENEEA. The CDR3 loop spans 15 amino acids. The germline V and J ends were trimmed by 0 bases and 7 bases, with 14 bases remaining between them. The CDR3 DNA reads TGTGCCAGCAGCTTAGATGGACGACGCCCTAATACGCAGTATTTT. This gives the protein CASSLDGRRPNTQYF.

This clonotype has more than one count but fewer than ten. The chain uses TRBV11-2 and TRBJ1-4; TRBD1 matches at 8 bases. With V trimmed by 4 bases and J by 10 bases, 5 bases remained unmatched. The germline V gene has CDR1 SGHAT and CDR2 FQNNGV. The CDR3 is made up of 13 amino acids. CDR3 amino acids: CASSYGQGGKLFF. CDR3 DNA sequence: TGTGCCAGCAGCTACGGACAGGGAGGAAAACTGTTTTTT.

This clonotype was observed a handful of times. The chain combines TRBV12-3 or TRBV12-4 with TRBJ2-1, with a tentative D call TRBD2 (6 bases). Trimming stripped 3 bases from V and 3 bases from J, with 12 bases between. The length of the CDR3 is 15 residues. This CDR3 is CASSFSGLDYNEQFF. CDR3 in DNA: TGTGCCAGCAGTTTTTCGGGACTGGACTACAATGAGCAGTTCTTC.

V and J are TRBV6-5 and TRBJ1-6, with D unresolved. V lost 4 bases and J 7 bases, leaving 14 bases between the germline ends. Per the germline V gene, CDR1 is MNHEY and CDR2 is SVGAGI. This CDR3 region has 15 residues. Written as DNA, the CDR3 is TGTGCCAGCAGTTGGGGTGGGTCGCGAAATTCACCCCTCCACTTT. Translation gives CASSWGGSRNSPLHF.

This clonotype was recorded a few times. This chain links TRBV2 with TRBJ1-1; 11 bases align to TRBD1. Germline CDR1 and CDR2: SNHLY and FYNNEI. The CDR3 is 14 residues long. Germline trimming cut 7 bases from V and 5 bases from J; bases unmatched to any gene: 6. In DNA, the CDR3 is TGTGCCAGCACAGGACAGGGGGCGCAAACTGAAGCTTTCTTT. Translated, it gives CASTGQGAQTEAFF.

The chain links TRBV28 to TRBJ1-3; no clear D. Germline V gene data show CDR1 as MDHEN and CDR2 as SYDVKM. The CDR3 extends over 12 amino acids. V was trimmed by 4 bases and J by 4 bases, leaving 5 bases between them. CDR3 DNA sequence: TGTGCCAGCAGTTCCGGCGGAAACACCATATATTTT. It yields the protein CASSSGGNTIYF.

In its sample, this clonotype was seen a few times. This rearrangement joins TRBV4-3 to TRBJ2-7, with D possibly matching TRBD2 (5 bases). Trimming stripped 4 bases from V and 0 bases from J, with 13 bases between. This CDR3 comprises 15 residues. Germline V gene lookup returns CDR1 LGHNA and CDR2 YSLEER. CDR3 residues: CASSRTGLASYEQYF. CDR3 nucleotides: TGCGCCAGCAGCCGAACTGGACTGGCCTCCTACGAGCAGTACTTC.

The chain is built from TRBV28 and TRBJ1-2; no reliable D call. V was clipped by 8 bases and J by 0 bases, with 7 bases between them. The CDR3 runs to 12 residues. Looked up from germline, CDR1 is MDHEN and CDR2 is SYDVKM. The CDR3 coding sequence is TGTGCCAGCGGACCAACTAACTATGGCTACACCTTC. Its protein product is CASGPTNYGYTF.

This clonotype was detected a few times. The J gene is TRBJ2-5, the V gene TRBV10-3, with D perhaps being TRBD1 or TRBD2 (6 bases each). The CDR3 contains 12 residues. The germline V and J ends were trimmed by 6 bases and 4 bases, with 9 bases remaining between them. Germline CDR1 reads ENHRY; CDR2 reads SYGVKD. The CDR3 sequence: CAIRGGGETQYF. The DNA of the CDR3 is TGTGCCATCAGAGGAGGGGGAGAGACCCAGTACTTC.

This clonotype was observed at least ten times. This chain links TRBV28 with TRBJ2-1; no clear D gene. The CDR3 contains 15 residues. V was clipped by 4 bases and J by 9 bases, with 19 bases between them. CDR1 and CDR2 from the germline V gene are MDHEN and SYDVKM. The CDR3: CASSSSVSPHPEQFF. The CDR3 nucleotides are TGTGCCAGCAGTTCCTCTGTCTCCCCTCACCCTGAGCAGTTCTTC.

This clonotype was seen a few times. CDR3 nucleotides: TGTGCCAGCAGCTTAGTGACAGGGGGCTTTGGAGAGCAGTACTTC. Residues: CASSLVTGGFGEQYF. The chain joins TRBV7-9 to TRBJ2-7; 10 bases map to TRBD1. Germline CDR1 reads SEHNR; CDR2 reads FQNEAQ (reference sequence). The junction had 7 bases not matched to a gene; V was cut back by 1 base and J by 7 bases. This CDR3 is built from 15 residues.

This clonotype was detected a few times. This chain connects TRBV12-2 to TRBJ2-3; TRBD2, the table's D call, lacks a check against the DNA. TRBV12-2 is a documented pseudogene. The CDR3 length is 15 residues. The CDR3, as DNA: TGTGCAAGTCGCTCGGAGCGGGGGGTGATAGATACGCAGTATTTT. Its translation: CASRSERGVIDTQYF.

A few counts support this clonotype. The V call is TRBV3-1, the J call TRBJ1-5; D may be TRBD1 (6 bases). CDR1 is LGHDT and CDR2 is YNNKEL in the germline V gene (reference sequence). This CDR3 contains 14 residues. V gave up 5 bases and J gave up 6 bases, with 14 bases separating them. CDR3 protein: CASSARTESQPQHF. CDR3 coding DNA: TGTGCCAGCAGCGCCCGGACAGAGAGTCAGCCCCAGCATTTT.

The chain combines TRBV7-2 with TRBJ2-7; 7 bases fit TRBD1. With V trimmed by 5 bases and J by 2 bases, 9 bases remained unmatched. The CDR3 contains 15 residues. CDR1 and CDR2 from the germline V gene are SGHTA and FQGNSA. DNA of the CDR3: TGTGCCAGCAGCCGACGGGACAGCTCAGCCTACGAGCAGTACTTC. Amino acid sequence: CASSRRDSSAYEQYF.

The table lists this clonotype with a few counts. The V and J genes are TRBV4-1 and TRBJ2-6; D unresolved. Looked up from germline, CDR1 is MGHRA and CDR2 is YSYEKL. With 5 bases removed from V and 0 bases from J, the gap between germline ends came to 11 bases. The length of the CDR3 is 16 residues. CDR3 loop: CASSYPWNSGANVLTF. Here the CDR3 DNA reads TGCGCCAGCAGCTACCCCTGGAACTCTGGGGCCAACGTCCTGACTTTC.

This clonotype showed up many times. The J gene is TRBJ2-5, the V gene TRBV7-6; no firm D call. Trimming removed 5 bases from V and 4 bases from J, with 14 bases in between. The CDR3 runs 14 residues. Per the germline V gene, CDR1 is SGHVS and CDR2 is FNYEAQ. CDR3 sequence (DNA): TGTGCCAGCAGCCCCGTCTATAGGGCAGAGACCCAGTACTTC. This gives the protein CASSPVYRAETQYF.

This clonotype has at least ten counts. V usage is TRBV18 and J usage is TRBJ2-7; possible D gene TRBD1, 5 bases. The germline V and J ends were trimmed by 3 bases and 7 bases, with 16 bases remaining between them. Germline CDR1 KGHSH, CDR2 LQKENI. The CDR3 covers 14 residues. The CDR3 DNA reads TGTGCCAGCTCACCCGGGCGACAGTCCGGGGAGCAGTACTTC. Its translation is CASSPGRQSGEQYF.

The table lists this clonotype with many counts. The gene calls are TRBV4-1 and TRBJ2-1, with D unclear. Trimming pared 3 bases from V and 0 bases from J, leaving 12 bases between. The CDR3 covers 16 residues. CDR1 is MGHRA and CDR2 is YSYEKL in the germline V gene. The CDR3 reads CASSHQPSSSYNEQFF. The CDR3 DNA is TGCGCCAGCAGCCATCAACCGTCGAGCTCCTACAATGAGCAGTTCTTC.

A few counts support this clonotype. This chain connects TRBV4-3 to TRBJ1-1; D not certain. The germline CDR1 and CDR2 sequences are LGHNA and YSLEER. This CDR3 comprises 13 residues. With 0 bases removed from V and 9 bases from J, the gap between germline ends came to 11 bases. CDR3 residues: CASSQDERKKAFF. In DNA, the CDR3 is TGCGCCAGCAGCCAAGATGAGAGGAAGAAAGCTTTCTTT.

This CDR3 reads CAITETGKSSEAFF. The DNA of the CDR3 is TGTGCCATCACCGAGACAGGAAAGTCCTCTGAAGCTTTCTTT. This chain uses TRBV10-3 with TRBJ1-1; perhaps TRBD1 as D (6 bases). CDR3 length equals 14 residues. Germline-derived CDR1 and CDR2 are ENHRY and SYGVKD. Trimming pared 7 bases from V and 6 bases from J, leaving 18 bases between.